These 21 T cell receptor beta chains share one sample of origin, sequenced in a study of spatial heterogeneity in lung cancer. TCRdb called the 5' RACE reads again in MiXCR, with one record for every CDR3 protein. The table includes around 9,700 distinct CDR3 sequences, around 6.5% detected once. Time point meaning: sample taken at primary tumor resection. Unsorted tumor, nontumor lung tissue or cryopreserved PBMC supplied the whole RNA. Sequenced here: PBMCs, sampled at surgery. These receptors were obtained from a male donor with early-stage non-small cell lung cancer.

This clonotype is judged medium-sized (0.01 to 0.1%). This beta chain represents an off-target read in a library built for alpha chains; its size is of limited meaning. V usage is TRBV28 and J usage is TRBJ2-7; possible D gene TRBD2, 5 bases. CDR1 is MDHEN and CDR2 is SYDVKM in the germline V gene. V shed 2 bases and J shed 9 bases, with 14 bases lying between them. The CDR3 runs 13 residues. The chain's CDR3 is CASSLPLAEGQYF. The CDR3 nucleotides read TGTGCCAGCAGTTTACCACTGGCCGAGGGGCAGTACTTC.

Ten or more counts support this clonotype. This beta chain turned up in a library designed for alpha chains; as an off-target read, its abundance says little. The chain is built from TRBV11-2 and TRBJ2-3, with 9 bases fitting TRBD2. Germline V gene sequence: CDR1 SGHAT, CDR2 FQNNGV. With 5 bases clipped from V and 4 bases from J, the junction kept 19 bases outside the gene matches. CDR3 length equals 19 residues. In nucleotides, the CDR3 is TGTGCCAGCAGCCCCAATCAGAGCGGGGGGCCGAGGTGGTCAGATACGCAGTATTTT. Its protein is CASSPNQSGGPRWSDTQYF.

This clonotype was recorded many times. The library was designed around alpha chains, so this beta chain is a stray read whose abundance carries little weight. This chain connects TRBV7-2 to TRBJ2-5; TRBD2 might be the D (6 bases). This CDR3 has 13 residues. The germline V gene encodes CDR1 SGHTA and CDR2 FQGNSA. Trimming cost V 6 bases and J 4 bases, with 12 bases left between them. The CDR3 here is CASREGRLETQYF. CDR3 DNA: TGTGCCAGCAGGGAGGGACGGTTAGAGACCCAGTACTTC.

This clonotype was seen repeatedly, ten times or more. This beta chain represents an off-target read in a library built for alpha chains; its size is of limited meaning. The rearrangement links TRBV4-1 to TRBJ1-5; D unclear. Germline V gene lookup returns CDR1 MGHRA and CDR2 YSYEKL. With 2 bases removed from V and 0 bases from J, the gap between germline ends came to 2 bases. The CDR3 sequence is 13 residues long. The CDR3 sequence is CASSQNSNQPQHF. DNA of the CDR3: TGCGCCAGCAGCCAAAATAGCAATCAGCCCCAGCATTTT.

There are a few counts of this clonotype. This beta chain came through as a stray read in a library set up for alpha chains, and its size says little. The chain recombines TRBV7-6 with TRBJ1-2; D perhaps matches TRBD1 (5 bases). Germline-derived CDR1 and CDR2 are SGHVS and FNYEAQ. The ends were cut back, 1 base at V and 4 bases at J, with 10 bases in the middle. The CDR3 has 14 residues. The CDR3 coding sequence is TGTGCCAGCAGCTTAGACGAGGGGTTCTATGGCTACACCTTC. Protein: CASSLDEGFYGYTF.

This clonotype was counted many times. Because this beta chain is a stray read in a library intended to capture alpha chains, its abundance should not be given much weight. The chain combines TRBV13 with TRBJ2-5; weak D call: TRBD2 (6 bases). Trimming took off 3 bases at V and 1 base at J, with 15 bases between the two ends. This CDR3 contains 16 residues. The germline V gene has CDR1 PRHDT and CDR2 FYEKMQ (reference sequence). The CDR3 sequence: CASSFVKWRGQETQYF. DNA of the CDR3: TGTGCCAGCAGCTTTGTCAAATGGCGGGGCCAAGAGACCCAGTACTTC.

At least ten counts were recorded for this clonotype. A library made for alpha chains picked up this beta chain off target, so its size means little. The V call is TRBV5-1, the J call TRBJ2-1, with 12 positions matching TRBD2. The germline V gene encodes CDR1 SGHRS and CDR2 YFSETQ. The length of the CDR3 is 16 residues. V dropped 3 bases and J dropped 15; count of bases not matched to a gene: 16. Written as DNA, the CDR3 is TGCGCCAGCAGCTCCGTGACTAGCGGGGGACCCAAGGAGAGGTTCTTC. This translates into CASSSVTSGGPKERFF.

Ten or more counts support this clonotype. This beta chain is off target for a library built for alpha chains, so its abundance means little. V usage is TRBV11-2 and J usage is TRBJ2-5; 8 nucleotides line up with TRBD1. J gave up 2 bases and V 4 bases, and 9 bases lay outside the gene matches. Germline lookup yields CDR1 SGHAT and CDR2 FQNNGV. The CDR3 is 16 amino acids. In DNA, the CDR3 is TGTGCCAGCAGCTGGACAGGGTATGCCCAACAAGAGACCCAGTACTTC. Protein product: CASSWTGYAQQETQYF.

In its sample, this clonotype was seen once. This beta chain is an off-target read within a library intended for alpha chains, so its frequency means little. This sequence joins TRBV3-1 and TRBJ2-3; D perhaps matches TRBD2 (7 bases). Germline assignment: CDR1 LGHDT and CDR2 YNNKEL (reference sequence). This CDR3 is built from 17 residues. The V gene lost 7 bases and the J gene lost 1 base, with 21 bases spanning the gap. DNA for the CDR3: TGTGCCAGCAACCTTGGGGGGGCCGGGGCAGGCACAGATACGCAGTATTTT. Amino acids: CASNLGGAGAGTDTQYF.

This clonotype was seen ten or more times. Being off target in a library aimed at alpha chains, this beta chain has a size of little meaning. This chain links TRBV29-1 with TRBJ2-5; D remains ambiguous. This CDR3 region has 13 residues. V lost 1 base to trimming and J lost 5 bases, with 11 bases between them. Germline values: CDR1 SQVTM, CDR2 ANQGSEA. In DNA, the CDR3 is TGCAGCGTTGAAGTTTTGGCGGCGGAGACCCAGTACTTC. It yields the protein CSVEVLAAETQYF.

Judged by abundance, this clonotype is medium-sized. The library was prepared for alpha chains; this beta chain is a stray read, so its frequency means little. The chain combines TRBV3-1 with TRBJ1-4; 8 bases are a match to TRBD1. This CDR3 has 15 amino acids. Germline values: CDR1 LGHDT, CDR2 YNNKEL (reference sequence). The trim removed 4 bases at V and 8 bases at J, leaving 9 bases unmatched. The CDR3 sequence is CASSRATGVFEKLFF. CDR3 bases: TGTGCCAGCAGCCGAGCGACAGGGGTCTTCGAAAAACTGTTTTTT.

This clonotype was seen more than once but under ten times. Since the library was made to target alpha chains, this beta chain is a stray read and its abundance is not meaningful. This sequence joins TRBV4-1 and TRBJ2-3, with 8 nucleotides matching TRBD2. Germline assignment: CDR1 MGHRA and CDR2 YSYEKL. V dropped 1 base and J dropped 2; count of bases not matched to a gene: 8. CDR3 size: 17 residues. CDR3 DNA sequence: TGCGCCAGCAGCCAAGCCCCCCCGGGGGGGGACACAGATACGCAGTATTTT. This gives the protein CASSQAPPGGDTDTQYF.

Remarks on this clonotype: This beta chain represents an off-target read in a library built for alpha chains; its size is of limited meaning. The genes are TRBV7-3 and TRBJ2-3; 8 bases align to TRBD2. J gave up 6 bases and V 4 bases, and 6 bases lay outside the gene matches. The CDR3 has 14 residues. Germline V CDR1 and CDR2: SGHTA, FQGTGA. CDR3 amino acids: CASSSSGGFDTQYF. In DNA, the CDR3 is TGTGCCAGCAGCTCGAGCGGGGGATTTGATACGCAGTATTTT.

This clonotype was recorded many times. For a library built for alpha chains, this beta chain is a stray read; little rests on its size. In DNA, the CDR3 is TGCAGTGCTAGGCCAAAGGGGGACGTGAGCTCCTACGAGCAGTACTTC. Translating it yields CSARPKGDVSSYEQYF. The chain links TRBV20-1 to TRBJ2-7; D is possibly TRBD1 (6 bases). V shed 3 bases and J shed 0 bases, with 18 bases lying between them. The CDR3 has 16 amino acids. The V gene's germline CDR1 is DFQATT and CDR2 SNEGSKA (reference sequence).

Comments on this clonotype: Found in a library prepared for alpha chains, this beta chain is an off-target read, and its abundance has little meaning. The rearrangement uses TRBV23-1 and TRBJ2-7; D unclear. TRBV23-1 carries the ORF label, with uncertain function. The V end lost 2 bases, the J end lost 2 bases, and 4 bases lay between the germline ends. This CDR3 is built from 12 residues. The CDR3 DNA is TGCGCCAGCAGTCAAACTACCTACGAGCAGTACTTC. It specifies CASSQTTYEQYF.

This clonotype was picked up many times. This beta chain is a stray read from a library made for alpha chains; its abundance is not meaningful. The rearrangement joins TRBV29-1 to TRBJ2-1; 7 positions agree with TRBD1. The CDR3 has 16 amino acids. V was pared by 8 bases and J by 3 bases, with 16 bases of the junction left unmatched. Germline V gives CDR1 SQVTM, CDR2 ANQGSEA. CDR3: CSLRSLRTGDYNEQFF. CDR3 DNA: TGCAGCCTACGAAGTTTACGGACAGGCGACTACAATGAGCAGTTCTTC.

This clonotype was picked up many times. Within a library made for alpha chains, this beta chain is off target, and its count is uninformative. The V and J genes are TRBV5-1 and TRBJ2-7, with 9 bases that match TRBD1. This CDR3 spans 14 amino acids. Germline V gives CDR1 SGHRS, CDR2 YFSETQ. Trimming removed 4 bases from V and 4 bases from J; junction bases left unmatched: 6. In nucleotides, the CDR3 is TGCGCCAGCAGCAGGGCCGGGACAGGGTACGAGCAGTACTTC. It codes for CASSRAGTGYEQYF.

This clonotype was recorded a few times. This beta chain lies outside the target of a library built for alpha chains; its clone size means little. The chain employs TRBV20-1 and TRBJ2-2; maybe TRBD2 (5 bases). Germline CDR1 is DFQATT and CDR2 is SNEGSKA (reference sequence). V dropped 5 bases and J dropped 5 bases, with 15 bases sitting between them. The CDR3 runs 14 residues. This CDR3 reads CSALESEGTGELFF. In DNA form, the CDR3 reads TGCAGTGCTCTAGAAAGTGAGGGAACCGGGGAGCTGTTTTTT.

This clonotype is categorized as medium-sized. Little can be read into the size of this beta chain, an off-target read in a library designed for alpha chains. The chain carries TRBV27 and TRBJ2-7; D not resolved. CDR3 length: 13 residues. Germline-derived CDR1 and CDR2 are MNHEY and SMNVEV (reference sequence). Trimming took 3 bases from V and 2 from J, leaving 8 bases between them. Written as DNA, the CDR3 is TGTGCCAGCAGTTTGTTCGGTCCCTACGAGCAGTACTTC. This gives the protein CASSLFGPYEQYF.

The sample holds many counts of this clonotype. A library made for alpha chains picked up this beta chain off target, so its size means little. The V call is TRBV7-8, the J call TRBJ2-1, with 7 bases fitting TRBD1. Germline loops: CDR1 SGHVS, CDR2 FQNEAQ. The CDR3 runs to 15 residues. Trimming took 5 bases from V and 4 from J; bases not matched to a gene: 8. CDR3 sequence: CASSTRQGQYNEQFF. The DNA for the CDR3 is TGTGCCAGCAGCACAAGACAGGGTCAGTACAATGAGCAGTTCTTC.

This clonotype was observed at least ten times. This beta chain is an off-target read within a library intended for alpha chains, so its frequency means little. The chain recombines TRBV5-4 with TRBJ1-1; 8 bases line up with TRBD1. With 4 bases clipped from V and 8 bases from J, the junction kept 7 bases outside the gene matches. There are 13 residues in the CDR3. Germline V CDR1 and CDR2: SGHNT, YYREEE (reference sequence). CDR3 loop: CASSLGGTGEAFF. The CDR3 bases are TGTGCCAGCAGCCTCGGGGGGACAGGAGAAGCTTTCTTT.